This paragraph reports one T cell receptor beta chain. Antigen unknown. The J segment lost 2 bases and the V segment lost 6 bases, leaving 10 bases of the junction unmatched. The CDR3 has 15 residues. CDR1 is MDHEN, CDR2 SYDVKM, per germline. This sample was taken from a study of cytomegalovirus exposure and HLA in healthy donors. Both 60 Vbeta primers and 13 Jbeta primers went into the PCR. Some clones are missing from TCRdb's copy, which holds only in-frame ones; the method was immunoSEQ multiplex PCR. The table shows 180,000 or so clones, with under 85% occurring only once. Notes on the study in general: Reportedly, cytomegalovirus status was diagnosed with high sensitivity and specificity.

The V gene is TRBV28, the J gene TRBJ2-7; 7 bases match TRBD2. The sample taken for sequencing was PBMCs. The source is a male donor in good health and CMV-seronegative. CDR3 nucleotide sequence: TGTGCCAGCAGACCCACGACGGGAGGTACCTACGAGCAGTACTTC. Translating gives CASRPTTGGTYEQYF.